This TCR beta chain was retrieved from a study of CD4 and CD8 cells across lung adenocarcinoma regions. This clonotype occurred a few times. A single record per CDR3 protein comes from TCRdb applying MiXCR to the PCR reads. The sample yields around 25,000 distinct CDR3 sequences, 50% seen once. Samples came from patients with localized non-small cell lung adenocarcinoma. Sequencing was done on a sample of CD8+ T cells from the center of a lung tumor. The TCR sequence derives from a male donor with lung adenocarcinoma. The CD4 and CD8 labels of this study may be unreliable.

The CDR3 here is CASSYGDLLAKNIQYF. The DNA of the CDR3 is TGTGCCAGCAGTTACGGGGATTTGCTAGCCAAAAACATTCAGTACTTC. The chain uses TRBV6-2 or TRBV6-3 and TRBJ2-4; D is unclear. Germline V CDR1 and CDR2: MNHEY, SVGEGT. Trimming took off 2 bases at V and 0 bases at J, with 11 bases between the two ends. The CDR3 is made up of 16 amino acids.